These 23 T cell receptor beta chains share one sample of origin, sequenced in a study of blood T cell repertoires in COVID-19. The protocol was immunoSEQ multiplex PCR, while the TCRdb copy is restricted to in-frame clones and leaves out a portion. The sample holds some 490,000 clones; 80% to 90% are singletons and the top ten take approximately 8%. Sequenced input: PBMCs or T cells enriched from blood (not recorded which). Every receptor here comes from a woman in her fifties or sixties who had recovered from COVID-19.

This rearrangement joins TRBV5-1 to TRBJ1-1; tentative D call: TRBD1 (6 bases). Germline CDR1 is SGHRS and CDR2 is YFSETQ. This CDR3 has 16 amino acids. V lost 0 bases and J 4 bases, leaving 16 bases between the germline ends. CDR3: CASSLGTARGSTEAFF. In DNA form, the CDR3 reads TGCGCCAGCAGCTTGGGGACAGCCCGAGGGAGCACTGAAGCTTTCTTT.

CDR3 sequence reads: CASRTGGYEQYF. The CDR3 region has the DNA TGTGCCAGCAGGACGGGGGGCTACGAGCAGTACTTC. The rearrangement uses TRBV27 and TRBJ2-7, with 7 nucleotides matching TRBD2. Germline trimming cut 6 bases from V and 3 bases from J; bases unmatched to any gene: 2. This CDR3 contains 12 residues. In germline, CDR1 is MNHEY, CDR2 SMNVEV (reference sequence).

The rearrangement links TRBV24-1 to TRBJ2-3, with D perhaps TRBD1 (6 bases). V lost 5 bases, J lost 6 bases, and 17 bases lay in between. The CDR3 is made up of 15 amino acids. Germline CDR1 reads KGHDR; CDR2 reads SFDVKD. CDR3 residues: CATSVAGVPADTQYF. The CDR3, as DNA: TGTGCCACCAGTGTGGCAGGGGTTCCAGCGGATACGCAGTATTTT.

This chain uses TRBV5-5 with TRBJ2-7, with 12 bases aligning to TRBD2. CDR1 is SGHKS and CDR2 is YYEKEE in the germline V gene (reference sequence). The CDR3 runs 15 residues. The V segment lost 0 bases and the J segment 3 bases; nucleotides outside the gene matches: 1. CDR3 DNA: TGTGCCAGCAGCTTGGGACTAGCGGGGGTCTACGAGCAGTACGTC. This gives the protein CASSLGLAGVYEQYV.

The genes are TRBV19 and TRBJ1-5, with 7 bases identical to TRBD1. J gave up 0 bases and V 6 bases, and 11 bases lay outside the gene matches. The CDR3 has 17 amino acids. Germline assignment: CDR1 LNHDA and CDR2 SQIVND (reference sequence). The CDR3 region has the DNA TGTGCCAGTAGGCGCGATAGCGGGACAGCTAGCAATCAGCCCCAGCATTTT. It translates to CASRRDSGTASNQPQHF.

This rearrangement joins TRBV21-1 to TRBJ1-5. TRBV21-1 is flagged as a pseudogene. There are 17 residues in the CDR3. CDR3 in DNA: TGTGCCAGCAGCGAACATCCGGGAACATATAGCAATCAGCCCCAGCATTTT. It yields the protein CASSEHPGTYSNQPQHF.

J is TRBJ2-1 and V is TRBV3-1 (or the pseudogene TRBV3-2); weak D call: TRBD2 (6 bases). V shed 1 base and J shed 8 bases, with 12 bases lying between them. CDR1 is LGHDT and CDR2 is YNNKEL in the germline V gene (reference sequence). The CDR3 has 14 amino acids. CDR3 in amino acids: CASSQGPAGHEQFF. The CDR3 DNA reads as TGTGCCAGCAGCCAAGGACCAGCGGGCCATGAGCAGTTCTTC.

This clone has only a few counts. The gene calls are TRBV24-1 and TRBJ2-3, with a tentative D call TRBD2 (5 bases). The CDR3 covers 14 residues. Germline lookup yields CDR1 KGHDR and CDR2 SFDVKD. V was clipped by 11 bases and J by 5 bases, with 19 bases between them. The CDR3: CAIQRAAGGDTQYF. CDR3 in DNA: TGTGCCATACAACGGGCGGCGGGTGGAGATACGCAGTATTTT.

The chain links TRBV27 to TRBJ2-5; TRBD1 agrees at 8 bases. From germline, CDR1 is MNHEY and CDR2 SMNVEV (reference sequence). CDR3 length: 14 amino acids. The trim removed 2 bases at V and 3 bases at J, leaving 2 bases unmatched. Written as DNA, the CDR3 is TGTGCCAGCAGTTTAGCAGGGGGCGAAGAGACCCAGTACTTC. Residues: CASSLAGGEETQYF.

The rearrangement links TRBV9 to TRBJ2-3; 9 positions match TRBD2. The CDR3 length is 16 residues. Looked up from germline, CDR1 is SGDLS and CDR2 is YYNGEE. V shed 3 bases, J shed 2 bases, and the junction held 7 bases outside the gene matches. The CDR3 sequence: CASSGDSGGNTDTQYF. For the CDR3, the DNA is TGTGCCAGCAGCGGGGATAGCGGGGGAAACACAGATACGCAGTATTTT.

The chain is built from TRBV5-1 and TRBJ2-7; D might be TRBD1 (5 bases). The CDR3 is 14 residues long. CDR1 and CDR2 from the germline V gene are SGHRS and YFSETQ. Trimming removed 0 bases at V and 1 base at J, with 8 bases between. CDR3 sequence reads: CASSLGQTSYEQYF. In DNA form, the CDR3 reads TGCGCCAGCAGCTTGGGACAGACATCCTACGAGCAGTACTTC.

J is TRBJ2-7 and V is TRBV7-8; weak D call: TRBD1 (5 bases). This CDR3 contains 15 residues. In germline, CDR1 is SGHVS, CDR2 FQNEAQ. With 1 base removed from V and 2 bases from J, the gap between germline ends came to 12 bases. CDR3 region: CASSLEAGPTYEQYF. In nucleotides, the CDR3 is TGTGCCAGCAGCTTAGAGGCAGGGCCGACCTACGAGCAGTACTTC.

This clone has just a few counts. This chain links TRBV15 with TRBJ2-3; D is possibly TRBD1 (6 bases). The V end lost 0 bases, the J end lost 2 bases, and 24 bases lay between the germline ends. The germline V gene has CDR1 LNHNV and CDR2 YYDKDF (reference sequence). CDR3 length equals 20 residues. The CDR3 is CATSRDVGTNSPAPTDTQYF. Written as DNA, the CDR3 is TGTGCCACCAGCAGAGATGTTGGGACAAATAGCCCAGCCCCCACAGATACGCAGTATTTT.

This clone appeared a single time. This chain uses TRBV9 with TRBJ2-5; TRBD2 aligns across 10 bases. The CDR3 loop spans 14 amino acids. The V gene's germline CDR1 is SGDLS and CDR2 YYNGEE. With V trimmed by 7 bases and J by 5 bases, 8 bases remained unmatched. The CDR3 is CASAERGGHETQYF. The CDR3 DNA is TGTGCCAGCGCGGAGCGGGGGGGCCACGAGACCCAGTACTTC.

J is TRBJ1-2 and V is TRBV10-2; D unclear. With 2 bases removed from V and 3 bases from J, the gap between germline ends came to 13 bases. Germline V CDR1 and CDR2: WSHSY, SAAADI. The CDR3 is 15 amino acids. CDR3 sequence reads: CASSEPPGSYYGYTF. CDR3 nucleotides: TGCGCCAGCAGTGAGCCCCCGGGGAGTTACTATGGCTACACCTTC.

The chain is built from TRBV2 and TRBJ2-3, with TRBD1 identical over 8 bases. The CDR3 contains 15 residues. Per germline, CDR1 SNHLY and CDR2 FYNNEI. The V and J ends lost 6 bases and 0 bases, in that order; junction bases with no gene match: 5. In nucleotides, the CDR3 is TGTGCCAGCAGAGGGGACAGGTCTAGCACAGATACGCAGTATTTT. Protein product: CASRGDRSSTDTQYF.

This chain connects TRBV2 to TRBJ1-6; perhaps TRBD1 as D (5 bases). V shed 7 bases and J shed 11 bases, with 15 bases lying between them. The CDR3 extends over 13 amino acids. Germline CDR1 reads SNHLY; CDR2 reads FYNNEI. The CDR3 spells CASNGRRGTPLHF. The CDR3 coding sequence is TGTGCCAGCAACGGGCGGCGGGGGACACCCCTCCACTTT.

This clone has a handful of counts. The genes are TRBV12-3 or TRBV12-4 and TRBJ1-5; D uncertain. CDR3 length: 12 residues. V was trimmed by 2 bases and J by 5 bases, leaving 4 bases between them. The CDR3 DNA sequence: TGTGCCAGCAGTTTATCGTATCAGCCCCAGCATTTT. Its translation is CASSLSYQPQHF.

This clone was seen once. CDR3 in DNA: TGCGCCAGCAGCCCGGGACAGACGAACACCGGGGAGCTGTTTTTT. It translates to CASSPGQTNTGELFF. J is TRBJ2-2 and V is TRBV5-1, with 7 bases aligning to TRBD1. The V and J ends lost 4 bases and 0 bases, in that order; junction bases with no gene match: 3. The CDR3 extends over 15 amino acids. CDR1 and CDR2 (germline): SGHRS, YFSETQ.

V usage is TRBV6-5 and J usage is TRBJ1-1; 7 nucleotides match TRBD1. The germline gives CDR1 MNHEY, CDR2 SVGAGI. V shed 6 bases and J 8 bases; nucleotides not matched to a gene: 15. The CDR3 is 15 residues long. The CDR3 sequence: CASRDMDRKETEAFF. The DNA for the CDR3 is TGTGCCAGCAGGGACATGGACAGGAAGGAAACCGAAGCTTTCTTT.

This clone was observed at least ten times. The V call is TRBV29-1, the J call TRBJ2-1, with D perhaps matching TRBD1 (5 bases). The CDR3 covers 12 residues. The V end was cut by 6 bases, the J end by 2 bases, with 8 bases between. Germline-derived CDR1 and CDR2 are SQVTM and ANQGSEA. CDR3 residues: CSVDSPYNEQFF. CDR3 bases: TGCAGCGTAGACAGCCCCTACAATGAGCAGTTCTTC.

The rearrangement uses TRBV15 and TRBJ1-4, with 10 bases fitting TRBD1. CDR3 length: 16 residues. Unmatched junction bases numbered 3, after V lost 1 base and J lost 4 bases. The germline V gene encodes CDR1 LNHNV and CDR2 YYDKDF (reference sequence). This CDR3 is CATSRGQGAVNEKLFF. CDR3 bases: TGTGCCACCAGCAGAGGACAGGGGGCCGTTAATGAAAAACTGTTTTTT.

The chain is built from TRBV7-8 and TRBJ2-5, with 9 bases identical to TRBD2. Germline V gene sequence: CDR1 SGHVS, CDR2 FQNEAQ. This CDR3 is 18 amino acids long. V shed 1 base and J 2 bases; nucleotides not matched to a gene: 11. As DNA, the CDR3 is TGTGCCAGCAGCTTAGGGTCTCTAGCGGGGAGGCGACAAGAGACCCAGTACTTC. Protein: CASSLGSLAGRRQETQYF. The full variable domain, rest sourced from reference TRBV7-8 and TRBJ2-5, is GAGVSQSPRYKVAKRGQDVALRCDPISGHVSLFWYQQALGQGPEFLTYFQNEAQLDKSGLPSDRFFAERPEGSVSTLKIQRTQQEDSAVYLCASSLGSLAGRRQETQYFGPGTRLLVL.